Here is one T cell receptor beta chain with its context. These data belong to a study of shared clonotypes between healthy human individuals. The CDR3 extends over 14 amino acids. CDR1 and CDR2 from the germline V gene are MNHNS and SASEGT. Trimming cost V 4 bases and J 6 bases; bases outside gene matches: 3. The table came from immunoSEQ multiplex PCR; TCRdb's copy has only in-frame clones and leaves some out. The table has around 350,000 clones, more than 60% seen once. The chain employs TRBV6-1 and TRBJ1-4; 9 bases align to TRBD1. The TCR was taken from a man between 25 and 39 years old in good health. Input material: memory CD4+ T cells sorted from blood. The subset was: CD45RA-negative fraction. CDR3 nucleotide sequence: TGTGCCAGCAGTGCGACAGGGGGGTATGAAAAACTGTTTTTT. Protein product: CASSATGGYEKLFF.